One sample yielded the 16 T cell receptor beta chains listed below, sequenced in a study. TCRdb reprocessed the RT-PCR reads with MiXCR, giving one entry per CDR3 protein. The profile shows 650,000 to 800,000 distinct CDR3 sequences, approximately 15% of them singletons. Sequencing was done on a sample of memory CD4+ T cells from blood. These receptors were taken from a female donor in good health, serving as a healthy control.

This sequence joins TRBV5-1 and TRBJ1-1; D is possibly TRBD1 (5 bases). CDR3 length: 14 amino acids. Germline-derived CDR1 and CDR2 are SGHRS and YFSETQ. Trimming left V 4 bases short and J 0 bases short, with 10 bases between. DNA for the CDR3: TGCGCCAGCAGCGTTGACAGCATGAACACTGAAGCTTTCTTT. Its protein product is CASSVDSMNTEAFF. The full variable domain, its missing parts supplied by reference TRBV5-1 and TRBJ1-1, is KAGVTQTPRYLIKTRGQQVTLSCSPISGHRSVSWYQQTPGQGLQFLFEYFSETQRNKGNFPGRFSGRQFSNSRSEMNVSTLELGDSALYLCASSVDSMNTEAFFGQGTRLTVV.

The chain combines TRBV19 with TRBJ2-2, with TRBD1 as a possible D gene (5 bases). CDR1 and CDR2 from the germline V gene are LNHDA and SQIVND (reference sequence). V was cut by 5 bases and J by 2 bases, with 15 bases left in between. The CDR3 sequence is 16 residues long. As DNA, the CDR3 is TGTGCCAGTAGTTCCTCCCGACAGACTAACACCGGGGAGCTGTTTTTT. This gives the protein CASSSSRQTNTGELFF.

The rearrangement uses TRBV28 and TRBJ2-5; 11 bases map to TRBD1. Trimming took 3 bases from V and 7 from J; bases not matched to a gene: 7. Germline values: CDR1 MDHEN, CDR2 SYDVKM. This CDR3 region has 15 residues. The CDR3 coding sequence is TGTGCCAGCAGTTTTTGGGGACAGGGGGTGGGGACCCAGTACTTC. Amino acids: CASSFWGQGVGTQYF.

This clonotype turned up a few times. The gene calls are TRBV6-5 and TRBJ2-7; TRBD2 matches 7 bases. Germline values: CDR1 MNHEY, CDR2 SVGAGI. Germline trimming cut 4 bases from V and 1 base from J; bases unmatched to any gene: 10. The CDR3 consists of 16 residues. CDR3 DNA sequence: TGTGCCAGCAGTTCCTTTGCGATAGCGGGTTCCTACGAGCAGTACTTC. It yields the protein CASSSFAIAGSYEQYF.

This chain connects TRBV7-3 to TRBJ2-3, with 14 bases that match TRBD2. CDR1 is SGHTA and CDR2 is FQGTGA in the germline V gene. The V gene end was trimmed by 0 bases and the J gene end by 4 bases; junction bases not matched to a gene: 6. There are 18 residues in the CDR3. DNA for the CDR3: TGTGCCAGCAGCTTAACGGGGACTAGCGGGGGCATATCAGATACGCAGTATTTT. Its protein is CASSLTGTSGGISDTQYF.

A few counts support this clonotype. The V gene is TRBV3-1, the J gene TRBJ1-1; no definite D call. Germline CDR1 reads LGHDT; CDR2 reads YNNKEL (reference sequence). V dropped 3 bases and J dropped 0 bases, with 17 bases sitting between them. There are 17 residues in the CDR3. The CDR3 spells CASSQSLARALNTEAFF. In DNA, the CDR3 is TGTGCCAGCAGCCAGTCCCTGGCTCGGGCCCTGAACACTGAAGCTTTCTTT.

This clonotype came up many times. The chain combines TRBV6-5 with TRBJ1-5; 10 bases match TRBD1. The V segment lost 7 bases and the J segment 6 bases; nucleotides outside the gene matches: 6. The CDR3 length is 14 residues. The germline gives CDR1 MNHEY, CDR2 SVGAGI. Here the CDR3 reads CASNQRQGAQPQHF. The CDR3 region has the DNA TGTGCCAGCAACCAGAGACAGGGGGCTCAGCCCCAGCATTTT.

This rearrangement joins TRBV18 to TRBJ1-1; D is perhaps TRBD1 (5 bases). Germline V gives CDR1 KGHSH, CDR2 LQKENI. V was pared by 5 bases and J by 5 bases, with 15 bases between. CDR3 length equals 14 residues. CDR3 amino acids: CASSSGLWETEAFF. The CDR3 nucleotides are TGTGCCAGCTCATCGGGGCTTTGGGAAACTGAAGCTTTCTTT.

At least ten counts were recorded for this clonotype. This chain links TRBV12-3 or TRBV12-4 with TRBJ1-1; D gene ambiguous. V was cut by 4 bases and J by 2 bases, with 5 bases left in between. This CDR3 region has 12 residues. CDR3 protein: CASSWSNTEAFF. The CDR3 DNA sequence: TGTGCCAGCAGTTGGAGTAACACTGAAGCTTTCTTT.

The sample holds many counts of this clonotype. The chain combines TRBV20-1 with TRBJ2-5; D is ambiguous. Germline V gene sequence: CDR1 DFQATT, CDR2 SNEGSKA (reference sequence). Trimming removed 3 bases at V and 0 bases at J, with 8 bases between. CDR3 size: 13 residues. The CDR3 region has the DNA TGCAGTGCTAGCGACCCCAACCAAGAGACCCAGTACTTC. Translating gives CSASDPNQETQYF.

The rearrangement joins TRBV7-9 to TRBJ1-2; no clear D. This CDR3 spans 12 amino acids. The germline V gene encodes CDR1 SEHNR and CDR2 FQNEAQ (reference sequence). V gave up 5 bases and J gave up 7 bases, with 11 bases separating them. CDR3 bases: TGTGCCAGCAGCATCCTAGGCGGTGGCTACACCTTC. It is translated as CASSILGGGYTF.

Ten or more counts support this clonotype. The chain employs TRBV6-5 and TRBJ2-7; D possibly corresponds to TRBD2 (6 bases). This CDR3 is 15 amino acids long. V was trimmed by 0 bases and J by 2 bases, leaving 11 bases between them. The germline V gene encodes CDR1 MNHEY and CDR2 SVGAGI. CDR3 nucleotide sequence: TGTGCCAGCAGTTACTCGATCAGGGAGGCCTACGAGCAGTACTTC. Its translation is CASSYSIREAYEQYF.

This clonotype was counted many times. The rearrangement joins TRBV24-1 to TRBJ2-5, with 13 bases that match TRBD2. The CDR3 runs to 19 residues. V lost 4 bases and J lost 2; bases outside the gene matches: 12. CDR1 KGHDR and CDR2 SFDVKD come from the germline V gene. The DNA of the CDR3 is TGTGCCACCAGTGAGCCCGGGACTAGCGGGATTCGAGGTCAAGAGACCCAGTACTTC. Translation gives CATSEPGTSGIRGQETQYF.

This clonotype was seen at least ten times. In DNA form, the CDR3 reads TGTGCCAGCACTCCCCAATGGGGCAATCAGCCCCAGCATTTT. The encoded protein is CASTPQWGNQPQHF. This chain links TRBV7-2 with TRBJ1-5; D unclear. This CDR3 has 14 amino acids. CDR1 is SGHTA, CDR2 FQGNSA, per germline. V shed 7 bases and J shed 2 bases, with 12 bases lying between them. Full variable domain (rest looked up from reference TRBV7-2 and TRBJ1-5): GAGVSQSPSNKVTEKGKDVELRCDPISGHTALYWYRQSLGQGLEFLIYFQGNSAPDKSGLPSDRFSAERTGGSVSTLTIQRTQQEDSAVYLCASTPQWGNQPQHFGDGTRLSIL.

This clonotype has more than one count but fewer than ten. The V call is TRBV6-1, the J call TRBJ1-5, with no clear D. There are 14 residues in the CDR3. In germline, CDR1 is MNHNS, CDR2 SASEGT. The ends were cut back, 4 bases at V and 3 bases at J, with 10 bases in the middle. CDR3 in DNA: TGTGCCAGCAGTGGTTTCATGGTCAATCAGCCCCAGCATTTT. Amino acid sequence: CASSGFMVNQPQHF.

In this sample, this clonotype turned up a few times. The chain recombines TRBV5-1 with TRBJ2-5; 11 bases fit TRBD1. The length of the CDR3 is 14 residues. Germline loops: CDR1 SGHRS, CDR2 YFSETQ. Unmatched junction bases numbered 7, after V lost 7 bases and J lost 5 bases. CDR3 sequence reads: CASGGTGGMETQYF. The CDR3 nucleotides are TGCGCCAGCGGCGGGACAGGGGGTATGGAGACCCAGTACTTC.